This T cell receptor beta chain was sequenced during a study of spatial heterogeneity in lung cancer. TCRdb re-called the 5' RACE reads through MiXCR, storing one row per CDR3 protein. The sample gives 40,000 or so distinct CDR3 sequences, around 5.5% of which show up once; approximately 24% is in the top ten. V was pared by 0 bases and J by 9 bases, with 9 bases between. Per germline, CDR1 SGHDN and CDR2 FVKESK. CDR3 length equals 12 residues. As for time point: sample taken at primary tumor resection. From tumor, nontumor lung or frozen PBMC, whole RNA was taken unsorted for sequencing. Samples were donated by 72 untreated early-stage non-small cell lung cancer patients. Findings and caveats of the study: More often at tumor resection than at routine follow-up, ubiquitous expanded tumor TCRs were detected in the blood.

In its sample, this clonotype was seen many times. Antigen unknown. This chain joins TRBV14 and TRBJ2-7, with D possibly matching TRBD2 (5 bases). The sequence came from a female donor with early-stage non-small cell lung cancer. Sample: PBMCs, taken at surgery. Written as DNA, the CDR3 is TGTGCCAGCAGCCAAGATGCGAGGGCGCAGTACTTC. Protein sequence: CASSQDARAQYF.